This T cell receptor (beta chain) stems from a study of blood T cell repertoires in COVID-19. Study information: Acute and convalescent COVID-19 samples came from the United States, Italy and Spain. The analysed material was cDNA or gDNA that came from T cells, B-cell-depleted T cells, or PBMCs.

This clone turned up a few times. Per the study methods: Reference gene primer amplification yielded estimated nucleated cell counts. Profiled with immunoSEQ multiplex PCR; TCRdb holds only in-frame clones, not every one. That table is the source of V, J and clone size, and D and trimming were worked out from the DNA. The data show roughly 190,000 clones, approximately 90% seen once. The germline V gene has CDR1 LNHDA and CDR2 SQIVND (reference sequence). Trimming shortened V by 5 bases and J by 6 bases, and 25 bases separated the two germline ends. CDR3 length equals 17 residues. The chain couples TRBV19 to TRBJ1-2, with D possibly being TRBD1 (5 bases). The sample taken for sequencing was peripheral blood. The clonotype comes from a woman in her thirties or forties who had recovered from COVID-19. The CDR3 reads CASSSLTTRQGFDGYTF. The CDR3 DNA follows: TGTGCCAGTAGTTCTCTTACTACACGGCAGGGCTTCGATGGCTACACCTTC.